The 5 T cell receptor beta chains listed next were all sequenced from one sample in a study of beta chain features in type 1 diabetes. Study conclusions and caveats: For Type 1 diabetes patients, all four CD4+ subsets carried TCRB CDR3s that were moderately but significantly shorter.

Isolated RNA was reverse transcribed in full, so expressed TCRB transcripts were sequenced. Some clones are missing from TCRdb's copy, which holds only in-frame ones; the method was immunoSEQ multiplex PCR. The sample shows about 47,000 clones, around 45% of them seen only once. Their antigen targets remain unknown. Material for sequencing was stem cell memory CD4+ T cells from blood. The receptors were gathered from a young man with type 1 diabetes.

This clone is a singleton in its sample. The chain has TRBV20-1 and TRBJ2-7; D remains unclear. Germline V gene lookup returns CDR1 DFQATT and CDR2 SNEGSKA (reference sequence). This CDR3 is 11 amino acids long. With 5 bases removed from V and 3 bases from J, the gap between germline ends came to 8 bases. The CDR3 is CSAVPIYEQYF. Here the CDR3 DNA reads TGCAGTGCTGTTCCAATCTACGAGCAGTACTTC.

The chain combines TRBV9 with TRBJ2-7; possibly TRBD1 for D (5 bases). The V end was cut by 3 bases, the J end by 4 bases, with 5 bases between. The CDR3 has 11 residues. CDR1 and CDR2 from the germline V gene are SGDLS and YYNGEE. The chain's CDR3 is CASSEGYEQYF. The CDR3 coding sequence is TGTGCCAGCAGCGAGGGGTACGAGCAGTACTTC.

The chain joins TRBV7-2 to TRBJ2-5, with D tentatively TRBD2 (6 bases). The CDR3 spans 14 residues. The V end lost 1 base, the J end lost 5 bases, and 11 bases lay between the germline ends. Germline CDR1 and CDR2: SGHTA and FQGNSA. The CDR3 reads CASSLVSGDETQYF. In DNA, the CDR3 is TGTGCCAGCAGCTTAGTTTCGGGGGATGAGACCCAGTACTTC.

By share, this clone counts as medium-sized. The chain employs TRBV23-1 and TRBJ2-7; D not certain. TRBV23-1 is an open reading frame whose function is uncertain. The CDR3 consists of 10 residues. V dropped 3 bases and J dropped 5 bases, with 2 bases sitting between them. The CDR3 bases are TGCGCCAGCAGTCACAACGAGCAGTACTTC. Encoded protein: CASSHNEQYF.

There are a few counts of this clone. The rearrangement uses TRBV5-1 and TRBJ2-5; 7 bases align to TRBD1. From germline, CDR1 is SGHRS and CDR2 YFSETQ. This CDR3 spans 14 amino acids. V shed 4 bases and J 4 bases; nucleotides not matched to a gene: 7. This chain's CDR3 is CASSSGQVRETQYF. The DNA of the CDR3 is TGCGCCAGCAGCAGTGGACAGGTCAGAGAGACCCAGTACTTC.